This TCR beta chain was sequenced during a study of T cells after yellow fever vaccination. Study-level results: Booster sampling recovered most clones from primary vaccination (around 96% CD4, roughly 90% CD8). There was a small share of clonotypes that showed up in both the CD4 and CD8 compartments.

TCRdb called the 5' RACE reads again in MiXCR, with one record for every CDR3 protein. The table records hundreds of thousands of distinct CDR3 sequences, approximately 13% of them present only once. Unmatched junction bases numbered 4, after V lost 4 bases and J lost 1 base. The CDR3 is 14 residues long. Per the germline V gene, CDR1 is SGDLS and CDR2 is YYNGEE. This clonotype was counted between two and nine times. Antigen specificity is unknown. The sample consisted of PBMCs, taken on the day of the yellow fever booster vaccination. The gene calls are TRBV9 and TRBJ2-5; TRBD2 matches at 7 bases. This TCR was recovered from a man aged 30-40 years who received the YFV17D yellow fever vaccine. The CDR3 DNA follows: TGTGCCAGCAGCTCACTAGCGACCCAAGAGACCCAGTACTTC. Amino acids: CASSSLATQETQYF.